This T cell receptor (beta chain) was recovered during a study of T cell responses to AZD1222 COVID-19 vaccine. For this clone: As yet, its antigen is unknown.

Study-wide points: Most donors were white British and more were female, and clonal diversity was possibly underestimated. Close to half of all spike-specific TCRs reportedly target regions of the variants that are unmutated. Among vaccine-associated CD4 TCRs, coverage spanned spike, with dominance at 160-218 and 743-854.

Assay used: immunoSEQ multiplex PCR; TCRdb lists only in-frame clones, some missing. The sample lists about 150,000 clones, about nine tenths occurring once. This specimen was peripheral blood, taken on day 0 of AZD1222 vaccination. The receptor's source is an adult in good health.

Written as DNA, the CDR3 is TGTGCCAGCACCCTTGGGTCCCCTAGACTACACCAAGAGACCCAGTACTTC. Translating it yields CASTLGSPRLHQETQYF. V and J are TRBV5-6 and TRBJ2-5; tentatively, D is TRBD2 (5 bases). The CDR3 contains 17 residues. The V gene lost 6 bases and the J gene lost 0 bases, with 21 bases spanning the gap. Germline V CDR1 and CDR2: SGHDT, YYEEEE.